This T cell receptor beta chain was retrieved from a study of blood T cell repertoires in COVID-19. For the study at large: T cells, B-cell-depleted T cells, or PBMCs provided the cDNA or gDNA that served as material.

The study assigned cohorts using participant-reported clinical history. Cohort 3 recovered donors had two negative PCRs, clearance, or symptom resolution. The CDR3 is made up of 14 amino acids. Trimming removed 5 bases from V and 5 bases from J; junction bases left unmatched: 3. Germline-derived CDR1 and CDR2 are ENHRY and SYGVKD. As originally analysed: Reference gene primer amplification gave nucleated cell count estimates. The assay was immunoSEQ multiplex PCR, and TCRdb's table has in-frame clones only and misses some. Clone size and the V and J calls come from that table; the DNA yielded D and trimming. Found here are about 200,000 clones, about nine tenths of them singletons; the top ten hold 2% to 2.5%.

Sequenced sample: PBMCs or T cells enriched from blood (not recorded which). The rearrangement links TRBV10-3 to TRBJ1-5; 10 bases line up with TRBD1. The sequence was obtained from a woman aged 25 to 45 who had recovered from COVID-19. CDR3 in DNA: TGTGCCATCAGTAGACAGGGGGCGGATCAGCCCCAGCATTTT. It codes for CAISRQGADQPQHF.